The rows below give T cell receptor beta chains drawn from one sample of a study of T cell responses to AZD1222 COVID-19 vaccine. The table came from immunoSEQ multiplex PCR; TCRdb's copy has only in-frame clones and leaves some out. The table includes 150,000 to 200,000 clones, around nine tenths detected once. The sequencing here drew on peripheral blood, taken on day 0 of AZD1222 vaccination. All receptors come from an adult in good health. Each CDR3 is given with its conserved first and last residue.

TRBV14,TRBJ1-2,CASSPGEGDNYGYTF
TRBV6-5,TRBJ2-1,CASKGAPPNNEQFF
TRBV20-1,TRBJ2-7,CSARDYTQRYF
TRBV6-5,TRBJ2-1,CASRAGTSGGNEQFF
TRBV9,TRBJ1-3,CASSVVPGTENTIYF
TRBV6-5,TRBJ2-7,CASSPWGSYEQYF
TRBV5-4,TRBJ1-2,CASSTAGQGINYGYTF
TRBV10-3,TRBJ1-2,CAISDTLYGYTF
TRBV6-5,TRBJ1-5,CASSYSQGYQPQHF
TRBV7-9,TRBJ1-1,CASSTGVNTEAFF
TRBV19,TRBJ2-3,CASSSSPRSTDTQYF
TRBV6-5,TRBJ1-6,CATGTGRNSPLHF
TRBV6-2/TRBV6-3,TRBJ1-2,CASSLGTANGYTF
TRBV28,TRBJ2-1,CATGLAGGSSYNEQFF
TRBV14,TRBJ1-2,CASSQVNTEYGYTF
TRBV5-1,TRBJ2-2,CASSSANMNTGELFF
TRBV6-5,TRBJ1-1,CASSRGPEAFF
TRBV5-4,TRBJ1-2,CASSSYRGPTNYGYTF
TRBV4-1,TRBJ1-2,CASSQAWTENYGYTF
TRBV7-3,TRBJ1-2,CASSLRGADSGYTF
TRBV19,TRBJ2-7,CASSISGEPSYEQYF
TRBV7-2,TRBJ2-5,CASSQETGGFETQYF
TRBV19,TRBJ2-2,CATTGLANTGELFF
TRBV19,TRBJ2-5,CASSIEPGGQYF
TRBV2,TRBJ2-5,CASSEALKVPQETQYF
TRBV4-1,TRBJ2-3,CASSVTSGGLVSTDTQYF
TRBV28,TRBJ2-1,CASSYRGRSGGKYNEQFF
TRBV2,TRBJ1-1,CASSEDTGTLGMNTEAFF
TRBV19,TRBJ1-5,CASSPDNGSNQPQHF
TRBV30,TRBJ2-1,CAWSARTEQFF
TRBV28,TRBJ2-7,CASSNLWDRGGHEQYF
TRBV9,TRBJ2-7,CASSAGSGTFSYEQYF
TRBV19,TRBJ1-6,CASRGGPDSPLHF
TRBV3-1/TRBV3-2,TRBJ2-6,CASSQDSGAGANVLTF
TRBV29-1,TRBJ2-1,CSVAGGASSYNEQFF
TRBV6-2/TRBV6-3,TRBJ2-7,CASSYGRDRVYEQYF
TRBV7-3,TRBJ2-1,CASSLSGGNEQFF
TRBV3-1/TRBV3-2,TRBJ2-7,CASSRSILREYEQYF
TRBV7-3,TRBJ1-5,CASSDRVYSNQPQHF
TRBV2,TRBJ2-7,CASSVGTGSYEQYF
TRBV5-1,TRBJ1-1,CASSPGTGNTEAFF
TRBV6-5,TRBJ1-4,CASRILTTNEKLFF
TRBV7-2,TRBJ1-5,CASSPGSGENQPQHF
TRBV5-1,TRBJ2-7,CASSLYPNTYEQYF
TRBV19,TRBJ1-2,CASSIGSTNYGYTF
TRBV4-2,TRBJ2-2,CASSQERRVPNTGELFF
TRBV4-1,TRBJ2-1,CASSQVERDYNEQFF
TRBV5-1,TRBJ2-7,CASSLGPNSYEQYF
TRBV19,TRBJ1-5,CASSMRDRNQPQHF
TRBV30,TRBJ1-2,CAWSREGRGYTF
TRBV6-5,TRBJ1-2,CASRTGTGVDGYTF
TRBV14,TRBJ1-2,CASSPTGYYGYTF
TRBV5-6,TRBJ1-1,CASSSPQGRNTEAFF
TRBV19,TRBJ1-1,CASTPGQLNTEAFF